This T cell receptor beta chain derives from a study of human T cells and chemical hapten exposure. Looking at the study overall: Read at 6 days, the patch tests placed 0.01% DPC on the upper back.

This clonotype has only a few counts. Its antigen is undetermined. Study-wide findings and caveats: PT1 expanded TCR counts and patch test score correlated positively.

Individual cDNA molecules had unique molecular identifiers attached to them by the library. TCRdb recomputed calls from the RACE reads with MiXCR, one row per CDR3 protein. The sample lists some 89,000 distinct CDR3 sequences; around a quarter were seen once. Time point meaning: patch test 3, about 24 weeks after DPC sensitization. Treatment specified: therapeutic diphenylcyclopropenone sensitization with weekly scalp DPC. Germline V gene sequence: CDR1 MDHEN, CDR2 SYDVKM. The V segment lost 6 bases and the J segment 0 bases; nucleotides outside the gene matches: 5. CDR3 length: 14 amino acids. This chain connects TRBV28 to TRBJ2-7, with 7 positions matching TRBD1. The sequenced sample was whole blood, obtained in connection with sensitization to the hapten diphenylcyclopropenone (DPC). The sequence was collected from a man aged 40-50 years with alopecia areata. Some clones in this sample may be carry-over from other donors' samples. The CDR3 loop is CASRRTGGSYEQYF. The CDR3 DNA sequence: TGTGCCAGCAGACGGACAGGCGGCTCCTACGAGCAGTACTTC.